This T cell receptor (beta chain) was sequenced for a study of T-cell memory formation after mild COVID-19. Study results and caveats: That cross-reactive memory joined was suggested by some responding clones appearing in pre-infection memory. Clones from the second wave (peaking day 37) had unconfirmed SARS-CoV-2 specificity. Clones shrinking between day 15 and 85 showed a balanced CD4/CD8 split, and those that grew later tilted toward CD4+.

TCR alpha and TCR beta cDNA libraries carrying sample barcodes and UMIs came from 5'RACE with constant-segment primers. TCRdb re-analysed the 5' RACE reads in MiXCR, keeping a single row per CDR3 protein. The data hold about half a million distinct CDR3 sequences, with about 18% observed a single time. The CDR3 loop spans 13 amino acids. Losses at the gene ends were 6 bases for V and 6 bases for J; bases not matched to a gene: 8. On this clonotype: Its specificity is unknown.

Sequencing was performed on PBMCs or a T cell subset sorted from them (not recorded which). The TCR sequence derives from an adult woman who had mild COVID-19 (a few samples of this study predate the infection). Cell type and time point are not known. J is TRBJ2-7 and V is TRBV12-3 or TRBV12-4, with TRBD1 matching over 7 bases. The CDR3 region has the DNA TGTGCCAGCAGGAGGGACGACAGGGCCGAGCAGTACTTC. This codes for CASRRDDRAEQYF.